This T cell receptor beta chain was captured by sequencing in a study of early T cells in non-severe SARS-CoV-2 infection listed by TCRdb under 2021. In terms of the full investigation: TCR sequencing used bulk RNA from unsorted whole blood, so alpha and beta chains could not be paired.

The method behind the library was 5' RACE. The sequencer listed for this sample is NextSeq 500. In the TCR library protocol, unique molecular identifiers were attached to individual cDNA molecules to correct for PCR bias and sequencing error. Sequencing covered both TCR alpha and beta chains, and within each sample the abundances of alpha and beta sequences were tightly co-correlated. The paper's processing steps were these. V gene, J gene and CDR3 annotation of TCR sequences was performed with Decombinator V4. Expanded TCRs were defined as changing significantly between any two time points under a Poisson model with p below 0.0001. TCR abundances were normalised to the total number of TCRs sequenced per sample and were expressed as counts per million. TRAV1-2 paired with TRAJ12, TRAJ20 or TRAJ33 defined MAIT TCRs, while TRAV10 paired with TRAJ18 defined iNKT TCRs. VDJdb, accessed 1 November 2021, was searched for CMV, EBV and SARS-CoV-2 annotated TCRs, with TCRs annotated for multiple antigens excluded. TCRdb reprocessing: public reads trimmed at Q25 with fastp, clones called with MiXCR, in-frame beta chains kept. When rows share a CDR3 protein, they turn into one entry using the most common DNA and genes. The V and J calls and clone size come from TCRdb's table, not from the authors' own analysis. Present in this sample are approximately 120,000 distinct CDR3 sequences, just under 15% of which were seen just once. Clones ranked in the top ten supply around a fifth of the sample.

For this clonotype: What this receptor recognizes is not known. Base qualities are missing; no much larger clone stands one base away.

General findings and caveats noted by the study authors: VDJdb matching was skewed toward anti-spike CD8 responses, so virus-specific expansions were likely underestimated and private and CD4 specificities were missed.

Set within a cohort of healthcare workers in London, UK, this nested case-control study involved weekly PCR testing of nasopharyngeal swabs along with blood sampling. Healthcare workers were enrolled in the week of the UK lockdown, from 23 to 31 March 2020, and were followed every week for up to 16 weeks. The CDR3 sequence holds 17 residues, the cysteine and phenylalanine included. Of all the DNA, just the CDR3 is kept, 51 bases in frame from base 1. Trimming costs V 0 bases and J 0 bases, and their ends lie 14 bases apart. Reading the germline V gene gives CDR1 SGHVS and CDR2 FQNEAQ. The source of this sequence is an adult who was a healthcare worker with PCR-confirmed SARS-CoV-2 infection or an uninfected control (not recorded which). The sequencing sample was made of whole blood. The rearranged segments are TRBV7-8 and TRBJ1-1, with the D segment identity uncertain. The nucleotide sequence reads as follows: TGTGCCAGCAGCTTAGCTAGAATCCTCAACATGAACACTGAAGCTTTCTTT. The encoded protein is CASSLARILNMNTEAFF.